The sequence of this T cell receptor beta chain was determined in a study of blood T cell repertoires in COVID-19. Sequenced by immunoSEQ multiplex PCR; TCRdb stores in-frame clones only, minus some. Among around 370,000 clones listed, 90% were seen once. The CDR3 is made up of 13 amino acids. Germline V gene lookup returns CDR1 SGHTA and CDR2 FQGTGA. Trimming removed 4 bases from V and 2 bases from J, with 8 bases in between. This TCR derives from a man aged 18 to 30 with active or convalescent COVID-19. The chain joins TRBV7-3 to TRBJ1-2, with D unclear. The source material was peripheral blood. This CDR3 is CASSSQPNYGYTF. The CDR3 coding sequence is TGTGCCAGCAGCTCACAGCCAAACTATGGCTACACCTTC.